In its sample, the clone carrying this T cell receptor beta chain was seen a few times. The record originates from a study of T-cell memory formation after mild COVID-19. Turning to the study itself: In these data, TCR clusters were largely donor specific.

Via MiXCR, TCRdb re-called the 5' RACE reads, giving one row per CDR3 protein. The table shows some 70,000 distinct CDR3 sequences, with 16% occurring only once. The sequenced material came from PBMCs or a T cell subset sorted from them (not recorded which). The TCR comes from an adult woman who had mild COVID-19 (a few samples of this study predate the infection). Cell type and time point are not known.

The CDR3 DNA reads TGCGCCAGCAGCTTGGGACAGGGGGATCAGCCCCAGCATTTT. Its translation is CASSLGQGDQPQHF. The rearrangement links TRBV5-1 to TRBJ1-5; 9 nucleotides align to TRBD1. Germline CDR1 reads SGHRS; CDR2 reads YFSETQ. The CDR3 sequence is 14 residues long. With V trimmed by 0 bases and J by 5 bases, 0 bases remained unmatched. Looking up the rest from reference TRBV5-1 and TRBJ1-5 gives the full variable domain: KAGVTQTPRYLIKTRGQQVTLSCSPISGHRSVSWYQQTPGQGLQFLFEYFSETQRNKGNFPGRFSGRQFSNSRSEMNVSTLELGDSALYLCASSLGQGDQPQHFGDGTRLSIL.